Listed here are 8 T cell receptor beta chains from one sample, sequenced in a study of blood T cell repertoires in COVID-19. The assay was immunoSEQ multiplex PCR, and TCRdb's table has in-frame clones only and misses some. This table holds roughly 300,000 clones, roughly 90% found once. Sequencing input: PBMCs or T cells enriched from blood (not recorded which). These receptors all stem from a woman aged 40-49 years with acute COVID-19.

V is TRBV11-3 and J is TRBJ2-3; D gene uncertain. CDR1 and CDR2 from the germline V gene are SGHNT and YENEEA. The CDR3 is 13 residues long. V was clipped by 1 base and J by 2 bases, with 4 bases between them. The CDR3 sequence is CASSLVITDTQYF. The CDR3 DNA is TGTGCCAGCAGCTTAGTTATCACAGATACGCAGTATTTT.

The CDR3 sequence is CASSVGAGGGYEQYF. CDR3 coding DNA: TGTGCCAGCAGCGTAGGAGCGGGAGGGGGCTACGAGCAGTACTTC. This chain joins TRBV9 and TRBJ2-7, with TRBD2 identical over 10 bases. The CDR3 is 15 residues long. Germline trimming cut 0 bases from V and 3 bases from J; bases unmatched to any gene: 3. The germline V gene has CDR1 SGDLS and CDR2 YYNGEE.

The chain carries TRBV3-1 (or the pseudogene TRBV3-2) and TRBJ2-7, with 10 bases lining up with TRBD2. V shed 5 bases and J 0 bases; nucleotides not matched to a gene: 7. The germline V gene encodes CDR1 LGHDT and CDR2 YNNKEL (reference sequence). The CDR3 has 16 amino acids. CDR3 DNA: TGTGCCAGCAGCAAAGGGCTAGCGGGAGTCTCCTACGAGCAGTACTTC. Translated, it gives CASSKGLAGVSYEQYF.

V gene TRBV30 combines with J gene TRBJ2-1; D possibly corresponds to TRBD2 (5 bases). The germline V and J ends were trimmed by 3 bases and 2 bases, with 11 bases remaining between them. The CDR3 is 14 amino acids. The V gene's germline CDR1 is GTSNPN and CDR2 SVGIG (reference sequence). The CDR3 bases are TGTGCCTGGAGCGGCGGGCTTACCTACAATGAGCAGTTCTTC. Translated: CAWSGGLTYNEQFF.

This clone showed up just once. CDR3 nucleotides: TGTGCCATCGGACAGGGCCGGGAGACCCAGTACTTC. As protein: CAIGQGRETQYF. The genes are TRBV2 and TRBJ2-5; 8 nucleotides match TRBD1. This CDR3 region has 12 residues. The germline V gene has CDR1 SNHLY and CDR2 FYNNEI. Trimming removed 10 bases from V and 5 bases from J; junction bases left unmatched: 6.

V is TRBV28 and J is TRBJ1-2; TRBD1 matches 7 bases. CDR3 size: 13 residues. J was trimmed by 8 bases and V by 7 bases; bases with no gene match: 10. Germline V gives CDR1 MDHEN, CDR2 SYDVKM. Here the CDR3 reads CASIQGRNRGYTF. CDR3 sequence (DNA): TGTGCCAGCATACAGGGGCGCAATCGGGGCTACACCTTC.

The chain recombines TRBV30 with TRBJ1-2; 9 bases are a match to TRBD1. CDR3 length: 15 residues. J was trimmed by 5 bases and V by 4 bases; bases with no gene match: 11. The germline gives CDR1 GTSNPN, CDR2 SVGIG (reference sequence). CDR3 DNA: TGTGCCTGGAACTACAGGGGGCGCCCATCTTATGGCTACACCTTC. It is translated as CAWNYRGRPSYGYTF.

V and J are TRBV7-2 and TRBJ2-7; 9 nucleotides agree with TRBD1. The CDR3 is 16 residues long. V was clipped by 0 bases and J by 1 base; unmatched bases: 4. The germline V gene has CDR1 SGHTA and CDR2 FQGNSA. CDR3 coding DNA: TGTGCCAGCAGCTTAGCGCCGGGACAGGGTTCCTACGAGCAGTACTTC. This translates into CASSLAPGQGSYEQYF.